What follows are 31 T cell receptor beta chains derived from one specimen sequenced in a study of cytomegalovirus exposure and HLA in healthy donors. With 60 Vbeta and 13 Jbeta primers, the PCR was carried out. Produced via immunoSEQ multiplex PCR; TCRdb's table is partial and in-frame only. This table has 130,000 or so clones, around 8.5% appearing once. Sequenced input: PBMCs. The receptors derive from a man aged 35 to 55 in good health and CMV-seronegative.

In nucleotides, the CDR3 is TGTGCCAGCAGCGTAGACGGGGGAGTCACCGGGGAGCTGTTTTTT. Protein sequence: CASSVDGGVTGELFF. V and J are TRBV9 and TRBJ2-2; TRBD2 might be the D (6 bases). Per the germline V gene, CDR1 is SGDLS and CDR2 is YYNGEE. The CDR3 has 15 residues. V was clipped by 0 bases and J by 4 bases, with 10 bases between them.

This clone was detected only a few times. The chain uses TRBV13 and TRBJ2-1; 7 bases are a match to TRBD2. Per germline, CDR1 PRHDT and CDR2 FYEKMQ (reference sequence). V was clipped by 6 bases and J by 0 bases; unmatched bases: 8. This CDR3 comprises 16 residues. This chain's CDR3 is CASRDRRGSSYNEQFF. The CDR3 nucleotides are TGTGCCAGCAGGGACCGCCGCGGGAGCTCCTACAATGAGCAGTTCTTC.

The CDR3 loop reads CASSELGGADGGKPNEQFF. CDR3 nucleotide sequence: TGTGCCAGCAGTGAATTGGGGGGGGCGGACGGGGGGAAACCCAATGAGCAGTTCTTC. J is TRBJ2-1 and V is TRBV6-1, with D tentatively TRBD2 (7 bases). The CDR3 runs to 19 residues. Trimming left V 2 bases short and J 6 bases short, with 26 bases between. Germline assignment: CDR1 MNHNS and CDR2 SASEGT.

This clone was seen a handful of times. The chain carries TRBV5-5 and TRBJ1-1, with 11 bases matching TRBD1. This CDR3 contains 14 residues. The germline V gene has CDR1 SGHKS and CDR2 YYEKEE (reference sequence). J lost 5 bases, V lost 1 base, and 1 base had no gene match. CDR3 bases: TGTGCCAGCAGCTTGTGGGACAGGGGGACTGAAGCTTTCTTT. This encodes CASSLWDRGTEAFF.

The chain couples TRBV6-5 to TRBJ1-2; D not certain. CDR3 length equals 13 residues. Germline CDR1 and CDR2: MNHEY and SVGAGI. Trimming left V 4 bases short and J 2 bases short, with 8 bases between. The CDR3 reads CASSSTQNYGYTF. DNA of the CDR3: TGTGCCAGCAGTTCTACACAGAACTATGGCTACACCTTC.

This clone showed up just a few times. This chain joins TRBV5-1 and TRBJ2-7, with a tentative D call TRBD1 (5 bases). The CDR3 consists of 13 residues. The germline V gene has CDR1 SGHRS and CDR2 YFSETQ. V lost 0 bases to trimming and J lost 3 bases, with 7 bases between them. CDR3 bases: TGCGCCAGCAGCTTGGGAACAGGCTACGAGCAGTACTTC. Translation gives CASSLGTGYEQYF. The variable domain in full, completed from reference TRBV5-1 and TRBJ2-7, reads KAGVTQTPRYLIKTRGQQVTLSCSPISGHRSVSWYQQTPGQGLQFLFEYFSETQRNKGNFPGRFSGRQFSNSRSEMNVSTLELGDSALYLCASSLGTGYEQYFGPGTRLTVT.

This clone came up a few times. The CDR3: CASSLGAGRETQYF. Written as DNA, the CDR3 is TGCGCCAGCAGCTTGGGGGCGGGACGAGAGACCCAGTACTTC. This chain connects TRBV5-1 to TRBJ2-5; tentative D call: TRBD2 (6 bases). Germline lookup yields CDR1 SGHRS and CDR2 YFSETQ. CDR3 length: 14 residues. V gave up 0 bases and J gave up 4 bases, with 10 bases separating them.

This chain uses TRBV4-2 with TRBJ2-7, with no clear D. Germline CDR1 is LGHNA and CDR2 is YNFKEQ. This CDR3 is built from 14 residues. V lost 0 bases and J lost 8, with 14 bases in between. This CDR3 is CASSQDTMADQQYF. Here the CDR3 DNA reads TGTGCCAGCAGCCAAGATACGATGGCGGATCAGCAGTACTTC.

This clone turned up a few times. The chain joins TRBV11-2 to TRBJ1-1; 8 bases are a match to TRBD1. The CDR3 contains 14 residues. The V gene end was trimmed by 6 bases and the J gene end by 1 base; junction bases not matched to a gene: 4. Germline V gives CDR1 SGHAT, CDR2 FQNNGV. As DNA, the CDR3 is TGTGCCAGCAGAAAACAGGGGGGGAACACTGAAGCTTTCTTT. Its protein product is CASRKQGGNTEAFF.

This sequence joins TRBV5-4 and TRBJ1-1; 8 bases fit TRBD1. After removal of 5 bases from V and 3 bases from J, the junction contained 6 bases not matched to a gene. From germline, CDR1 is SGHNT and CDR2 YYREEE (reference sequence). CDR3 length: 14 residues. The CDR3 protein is CASRVTGEYTEAFF. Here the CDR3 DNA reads TGTGCCAGCAGGGTGACAGGGGAGTACACTGAAGCTTTCTTT.

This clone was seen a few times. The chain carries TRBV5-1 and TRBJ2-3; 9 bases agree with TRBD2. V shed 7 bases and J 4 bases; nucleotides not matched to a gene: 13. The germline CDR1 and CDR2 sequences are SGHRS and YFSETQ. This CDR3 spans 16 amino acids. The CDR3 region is CASSQGAGLAPDTQYF. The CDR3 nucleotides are TGCGCCAGCTCCCAAGGAGCGGGACTAGCCCCAGATACGCAGTATTTT.

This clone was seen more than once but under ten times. The CDR3, as DNA: TGTGCCAGCAGCTTAGAGGCAGGGAAAAATCAGCCCCAGCATTTT. Its translation is CASSLEAGKNQPQHF. The chain employs TRBV7-6 and TRBJ1-5, with a tentative D call TRBD1 (5 bases). The CDR3 totals 15 residues. Trimming stripped 1 base from V and 4 bases from J, with 11 bases between. Germline CDR1 reads SGHVS; CDR2 reads FNYEAQ.

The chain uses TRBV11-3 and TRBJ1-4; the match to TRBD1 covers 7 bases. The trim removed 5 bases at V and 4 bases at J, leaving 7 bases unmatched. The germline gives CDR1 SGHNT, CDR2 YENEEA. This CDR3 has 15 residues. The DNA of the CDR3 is TGTGCCAGCAGCACCCGACAGGGCGTTAATGAAAAACTGTTTTTT. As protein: CASSTRQGVNEKLFF.

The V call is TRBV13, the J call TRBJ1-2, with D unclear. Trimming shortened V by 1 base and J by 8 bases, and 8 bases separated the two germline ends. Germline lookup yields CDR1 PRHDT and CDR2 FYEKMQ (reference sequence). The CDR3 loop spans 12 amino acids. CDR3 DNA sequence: TGTGCCAGCAGCTTAGAAGGGAGGGGCTACACCTTC. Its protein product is CASSLEGRGYTF.

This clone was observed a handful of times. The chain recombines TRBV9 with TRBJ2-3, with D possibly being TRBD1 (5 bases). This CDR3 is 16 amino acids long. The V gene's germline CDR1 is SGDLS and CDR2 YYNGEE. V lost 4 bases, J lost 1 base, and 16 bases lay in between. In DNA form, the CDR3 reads TGTGCCAGCAGCAAAGGGGTAGGCCAGGGCACAGATACGCAGTATTTT. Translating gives CASSKGVGQGTDTQYF.

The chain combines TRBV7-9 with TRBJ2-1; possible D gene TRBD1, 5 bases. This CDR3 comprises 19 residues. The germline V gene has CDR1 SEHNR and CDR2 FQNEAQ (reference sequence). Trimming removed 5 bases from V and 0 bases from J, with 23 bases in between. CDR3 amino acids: CASSPLRSRVHSSYNEQFF. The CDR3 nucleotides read TGTGCCAGCAGCCCATTGCGGTCCAGGGTCCATAGCTCCTACAATGAGCAGTTCTTC.

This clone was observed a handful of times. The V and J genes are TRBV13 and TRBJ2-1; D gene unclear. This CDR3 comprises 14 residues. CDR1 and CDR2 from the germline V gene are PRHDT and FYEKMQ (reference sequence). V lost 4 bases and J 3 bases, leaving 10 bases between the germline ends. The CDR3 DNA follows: TGTGCCAGCAGCTCTGACGGGTACTACAATGAGCAGTTCTTC. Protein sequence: CASSSDGYYNEQFF.

The CDR3: CASSLKGGDTEAFF. As DNA, the CDR3 is TGTGCCAGCAGCTTAAAAGGGGGGGACACTGAAGCTTTCTTT. The chain recombines TRBV7-6 with TRBJ1-1, with D possibly matching TRBD1 (6 bases). The CDR3 extends over 14 amino acids. Per germline, CDR1 SGHVS and CDR2 FNYEAQ. Trimming shortened V by 2 bases and J by 3 bases, and 10 bases separated the two germline ends.

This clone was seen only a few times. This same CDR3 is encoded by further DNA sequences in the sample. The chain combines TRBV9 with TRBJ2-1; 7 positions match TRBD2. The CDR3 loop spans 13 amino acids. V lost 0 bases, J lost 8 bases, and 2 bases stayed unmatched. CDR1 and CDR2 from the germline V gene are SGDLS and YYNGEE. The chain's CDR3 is CASSVGGGDEQFF. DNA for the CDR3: TGTGCCAGCAGCGTAGGGGGAGGGGATGAGCAGTTCTTC.

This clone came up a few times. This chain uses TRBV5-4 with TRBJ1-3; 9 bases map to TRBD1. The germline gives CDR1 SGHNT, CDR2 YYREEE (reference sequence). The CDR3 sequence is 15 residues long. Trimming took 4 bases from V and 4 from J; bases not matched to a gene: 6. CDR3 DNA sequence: TGTGCCAGCAGCACAGGGGGCGCGATGGGAAACACCATATATTTT. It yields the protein CASSTGGAMGNTIYF.

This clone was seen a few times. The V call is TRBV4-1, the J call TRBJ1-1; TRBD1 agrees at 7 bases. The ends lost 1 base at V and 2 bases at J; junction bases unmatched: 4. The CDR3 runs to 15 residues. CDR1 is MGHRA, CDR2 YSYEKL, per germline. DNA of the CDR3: TGCGCCAGCAGCCAAGGCGACAGGGTTAACACTGAAGCTTTCTTT. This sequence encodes CASSQGDRVNTEAFF.

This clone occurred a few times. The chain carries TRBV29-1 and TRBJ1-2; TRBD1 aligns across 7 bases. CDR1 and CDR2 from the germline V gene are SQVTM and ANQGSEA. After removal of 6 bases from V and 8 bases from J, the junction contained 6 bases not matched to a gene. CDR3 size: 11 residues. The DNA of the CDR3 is TGCAGCGTGGATACAGGGGAAGGCTACACCTTC. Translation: CSVDTGEGYTF.

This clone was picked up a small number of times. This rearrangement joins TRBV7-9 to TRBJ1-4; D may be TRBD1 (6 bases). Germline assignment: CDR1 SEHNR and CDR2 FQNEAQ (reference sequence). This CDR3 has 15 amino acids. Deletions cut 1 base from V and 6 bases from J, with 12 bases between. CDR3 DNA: TGTGCCAGCAGCTTAGTAAGGGGGATGGATGAAAAACTGTTTTTT. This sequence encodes CASSLVRGMDEKLFF.

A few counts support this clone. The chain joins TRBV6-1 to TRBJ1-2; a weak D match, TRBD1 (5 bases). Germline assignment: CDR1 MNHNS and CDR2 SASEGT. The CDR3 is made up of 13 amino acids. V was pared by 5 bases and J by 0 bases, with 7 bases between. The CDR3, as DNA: TGTGCCAGCAGTCTGACAGCTAACTATGGCTACACCTTC. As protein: CASSLTANYGYTF.

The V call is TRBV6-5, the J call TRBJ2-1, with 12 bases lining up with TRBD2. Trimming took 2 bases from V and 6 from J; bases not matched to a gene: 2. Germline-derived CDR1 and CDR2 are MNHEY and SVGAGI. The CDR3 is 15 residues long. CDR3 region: CASSYLAGGPNEQFF. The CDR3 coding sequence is TGTGCCAGCAGTTACCTAGCGGGGGGGCCCAATGAGCAGTTCTTC.

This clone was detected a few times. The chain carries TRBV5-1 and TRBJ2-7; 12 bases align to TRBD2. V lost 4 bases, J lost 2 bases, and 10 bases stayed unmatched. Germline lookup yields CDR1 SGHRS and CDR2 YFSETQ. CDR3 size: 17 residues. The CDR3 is CASSQPTSGGSAYEQYF. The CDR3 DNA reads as TGCGCCAGCAGCCAACCGACTAGCGGGGGAAGTGCCTACGAGCAGTACTTC. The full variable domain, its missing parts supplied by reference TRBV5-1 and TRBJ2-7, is KAGVTQTPRYLIKTRGQQVTLSCSPISGHRSVSWYQQTPGQGLQFLFEYFSETQRNKGNFPGRFSGRQFSNSRSEMNVSTLELGDSALYLCASSQPTSGGSAYEQYFGPGTRLTVT.

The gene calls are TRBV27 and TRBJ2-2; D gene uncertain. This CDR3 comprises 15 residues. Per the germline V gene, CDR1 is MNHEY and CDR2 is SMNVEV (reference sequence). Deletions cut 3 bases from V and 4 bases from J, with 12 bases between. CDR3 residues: CASSLSGQITGELFF. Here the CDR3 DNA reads TGTGCCAGCAGTTTGTCTGGGCAGATCACCGGGGAGCTGTTTTTT.

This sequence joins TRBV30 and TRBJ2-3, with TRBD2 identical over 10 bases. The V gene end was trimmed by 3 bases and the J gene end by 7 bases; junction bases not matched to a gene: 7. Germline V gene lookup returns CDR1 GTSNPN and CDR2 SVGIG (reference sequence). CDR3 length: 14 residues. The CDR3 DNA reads TGTGCCTGGAGAATCGAGCGGGGGGGCCATACGCAGTATTTT. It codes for CAWRIERGGHTQYF. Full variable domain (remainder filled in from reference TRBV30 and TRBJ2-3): SQTIHQWPATLVQPVGSPLSLECTVEGTSNPNLYWYRQAAGRGLQLLFYSVGIGQISSEVPQNLSASRPQDRQFILSSKKLLLSDSGFYLCAWRIERGGHTQYFGPGTRLTVL.

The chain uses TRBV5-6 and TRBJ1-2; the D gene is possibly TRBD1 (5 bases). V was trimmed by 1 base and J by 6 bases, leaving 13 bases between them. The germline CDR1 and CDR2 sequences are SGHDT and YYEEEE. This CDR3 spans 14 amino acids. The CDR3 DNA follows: TGTGCCAGCAGCTTGTCAGTGCCGGGGGATGGCTACACCTTC. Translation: CASSLSVPGDGYTF. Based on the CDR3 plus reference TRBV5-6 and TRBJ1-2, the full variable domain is DAGVTQSPTHLIKTRGQQVTLRCSPKSGHDTVSWYQQALGQGPQFIFQYYEEEERQRGNFPDRFSGHQFPNYSSELNVNALLLGDSALYLCASSLSVPGDGYTFGSGTRLTVV.

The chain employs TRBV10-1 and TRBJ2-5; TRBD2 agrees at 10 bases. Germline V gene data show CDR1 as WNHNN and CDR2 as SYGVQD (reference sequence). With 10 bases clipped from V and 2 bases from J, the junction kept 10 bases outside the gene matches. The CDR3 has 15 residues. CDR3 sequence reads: CATRGSGGVQETQYF. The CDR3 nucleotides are TGCGCCACCAGGGGAAGCGGGGGGGTTCAAGAGACCCAGTACTTC.

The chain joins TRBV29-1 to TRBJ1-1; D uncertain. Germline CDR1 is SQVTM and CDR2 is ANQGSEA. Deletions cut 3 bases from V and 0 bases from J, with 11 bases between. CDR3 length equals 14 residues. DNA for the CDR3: TGCAGCGTTGAGGGCACTTATTTGAACACTGAAGCTTTCTTT. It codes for CSVEGTYLNTEAFF.